Following are 25 T cell receptor beta chains from one sample sequenced in a study of low-dose radiotherapy and immunotherapy resistance in tumors. cDNA synthesis used a TRAV/TRBV-specific primer set for both chains. The TCRs were subjected to amplification over approximately 18 PCR cycles employing a constant-region primer in conjunction with a V-primer adapter. Each CDR3 protein gets one entry after TCRdb re-called the reads with MiXCR. The repertoire holds 14,000 to 15,000 distinct CDR3 sequences, with under 55% as singletons. The receptor set was obtained from a human donor with advanced metastatic prostate, ovarian, gallbladder or colorectal cancer (not recorded which). This table probably holds off-target reads from a library built for another chain.

This clonotype is medium-sized by share. The rearrangement links TRBV28 to TRBJ2-1; weak D call: TRBD2 (6 bases). Trimming removed 7 bases at V and 3 bases at J, with 16 bases between. This CDR3 comprises 15 residues. Germline V lookup: CDR1 MDHEN, CDR2 SYDVKM. The CDR3 is CASIVSGSRYNEQFF. The CDR3 DNA sequence: TGTGCCAGCATTGTGTCCGGGAGTCGCTACAATGAGCAGTTCTTC.

The CDR3 nucleotides read TGTGCCAGTACCCCGGACAGGTGGAACACCGGGGAGCTGTTTTTT. This encodes CASTPDRWNTGELFF. The chain links TRBV19 to TRBJ2-2, with 7 positions matching TRBD1. The ends lost 7 bases at V and 1 base at J; junction bases unmatched: 6. Germline V gene lookup returns CDR1 LNHDA and CDR2 SQIVND (reference sequence). The CDR3 runs 15 residues.

This clonotype came up a few times. The chain couples TRBV5-1 to TRBJ2-1; 8 bases align to TRBD1. Germline-derived CDR1 and CDR2 are SGHRS and YFSETQ. This CDR3 has 16 residues. V gave up 3 bases and J gave up 0 bases; unmatched junction bases: 5. The CDR3 DNA sequence: TGCGCCAGCAGCTGGCAGGGGGCCCGCTCCTACAATGAGCAGTTCTTC. Residues: CASSWQGARSYNEQFF.

This clonotype appeared a single time. The chain recombines TRBV11-2 with TRBJ2-7; no clear D. V lost 1 base and J lost 6, with 13 bases in between. CDR1 and CDR2 from the germline V gene are SGHAT and FQNNGV. The CDR3 length is 14 residues. The DNA for the CDR3 is TGTGCCAGCAGCTTAGTCGGCGGATCTAGCGAGCAGTACTTC. Its protein is CASSLVGGSSEQYF. Drawing the rest from reference TRBV11-2 and TRBJ2-7, the complete variable domain is EAGVAQSPRYKIIEKRQSVAFWCNPISGHATLYWYQQILGQGPKLLIQFQNNGVVDDSQLPKDRFSAERLKGVDSTLKIQPAKLEDSAVYLCASSLVGGSSEQYFGPGTRLTVT.

The V and J genes are TRBV11-2 and TRBJ2-1; TRBD1 matches at 7 bases. The CDR3 spans 13 residues. Germline V lookup: CDR1 SGHAT, CDR2 FQNNGV. Trimming took 8 bases from V and 5 from J; bases not matched to a gene: 6. Here the CDR3 DNA reads TGTGCCAGCGGTCGGGACAGTAACAATGAGCAGTTCTTC. It codes for CASGRDSNNEQFF.

The chain is built from TRBV5-1 and TRBJ2-1, with 7 positions matching TRBD1. The CDR3 loop spans 15 amino acids. Germline trimming cut 2 bases from V and 4 bases from J; bases unmatched to any gene: 6. Germline CDR1 and CDR2: SGHRS and YFSETQ. This chain's CDR3 is CASSFLTGAYNEQFF. CDR3 nucleotides: TGCGCCAGCAGCTTTTTAACAGGGGCTTACAATGAGCAGTTCTTC.

The rearrangement joins TRBV3-1 to TRBJ1-1, with 8 bases aligning to TRBD1. V shed 1 base and J 5 bases; nucleotides not matched to a gene: 3. The V gene's germline CDR1 is LGHDT and CDR2 YNNKEL (reference sequence). This CDR3 comprises 14 residues. The CDR3 nucleotides are TGTGCCAGCAGCCAAGCAGGGGGCGTAACTGAAGCTTTCTTT. It yields the protein CASSQAGGVTEAFF. Combining the CDR3 with reference TRBV3-1 and TRBJ1-1 gives the whole variable domain DTAVSQTPKYLVTQMGNDKSIKCEQNLGHDTMYWYKQDSKKFLKIMFSYNNKELIINETVPNRFSPKSPDKAHLNLHINSLELGDSAVYFCASSQAGGVTEAFFGQGTRLTVV.

The V and J genes are TRBV11-2 and TRBJ1-1; perhaps TRBD1 as D (5 bases). The V end lost 4 bases, the J end lost 3 bases, and 15 bases lay between the germline ends. CDR3 size: 15 residues. Germline V gene sequence: CDR1 SGHAT, CDR2 FQNNGV. CDR3: CASSSPRGSDTEAFF. The DNA for the CDR3 is TGTGCCAGCAGCTCTCCTCGGGGCTCCGACACTGAAGCTTTCTTT.

This chain links TRBV2 with TRBJ2-7, with 8 nucleotides matching TRBD2. Losses at the gene ends were 3 bases for V and 0 bases for J; bases not matched to a gene: 19. This CDR3 comprises 20 residues. Per the germline V gene, CDR1 is SNHLY and CDR2 is FYNNEI. CDR3 protein: CASSDFGLAQKTKSSYEQYF. Here the CDR3 DNA reads TGTGCCAGCAGTGATTTTGGACTAGCTCAAAAGACAAAAAGCTCCTACGAGCAGTACTTC.

This sequence joins TRBV6-1 and TRBJ1-2; 7 positions match TRBD1. The V segment lost 6 bases and the J segment 4 bases; nucleotides outside the gene matches: 8. The CDR3 loop spans 14 amino acids. Germline V gene sequence: CDR1 MNHNS, CDR2 SASEGT. CDR3: CASRETGAGYGYTF. CDR3 nucleotides: TGTGCCAGCAGGGAAACAGGGGCCGGCTATGGCTACACCTTC.

There are a few counts of this clonotype. The chain carries TRBV7-2 and TRBJ1-2; possible D gene TRBD1, 6 bases. The germline CDR1 and CDR2 sequences are SGHTA and FQGNSA. V dropped 3 bases and J dropped 4 bases, with 9 bases sitting between them. CDR3 length equals 13 residues. The CDR3 loop is CASSLAGVYGYTF. The CDR3 DNA reads as TGTGCCAGCAGCTTGGCAGGGGTCTATGGCTACACCTTC.

The J gene is TRBJ2-7, the V gene TRBV7-9; the match to TRBD2 covers 9 bases. Trimming took 5 bases from V and 2 from J; bases not matched to a gene: 13. The CDR3 consists of 17 residues. In germline, CDR1 is SEHNR, CDR2 FQNEAQ (reference sequence). The CDR3 region has the DNA TGTGCCAGCAGCCCAGCTAGCGGGAAGGGTTCCACCTACGAGCAGTACTTC. It is translated as CASSPASGKGSTYEQYF.

The V call is TRBV5-1, the J call TRBJ2-2; D not resolved. The germline gives CDR1 SGHRS, CDR2 YFSETQ. Trimming cost V 0 bases and J 1 base, with 13 bases left between them. The CDR3 has 17 residues. The CDR3 DNA is TGCGCCAGCAGCTTGGCCCCAGTGACACAGAACACCGGGGAGCTGTTTTTT. It translates to CASSLAPVTQNTGELFF.

The V gene is TRBV5-1, the J gene TRBJ2-3; the match to TRBD2 covers 8 bases. Germline-derived CDR1 and CDR2 are SGHRS and YFSETQ. V gave up 0 bases and J gave up 2 bases; unmatched junction bases: 8. The CDR3 covers 17 residues. As DNA, the CDR3 is TGCGCCAGCAGCTTGGGGACCGCGGGGGGCGTCACAGATACGCAGTATTTT. Translation gives CASSLGTAGGVTDTQYF.

V is TRBV28 and J is TRBJ2-7, with a weak D call TRBD1 (6 bases). CDR3 length: 12 amino acids. Germline V gives CDR1 MDHEN, CDR2 SYDVKM. V was cut by 6 bases and J by 7 bases, with 13 bases left in between. The CDR3 loop reads CASSSGVREQYF. CDR3 nucleotides: TGTGCCAGCAGCTCAGGGGTGAGGGAGCAGTACTTC.

The chain employs TRBV9 and TRBJ2-5, with D maybe TRBD2 (5 bases). The CDR3 is 13 residues long. Between the trimmed V and J ends, which lost 4 bases and 1 base, there was a span of 8 bases. Germline V gene sequence: CDR1 SGDLS, CDR2 YYNGEE. CDR3 bases: TGTGCCAGCAGCCAACGGGGCCAAGAGACCCAGTACTTC. Translation gives CASSQRGQETQYF.

The chain couples TRBV7-2 to TRBJ2-7, with D tentatively TRBD2 (6 bases). The CDR3 runs 15 residues. The germline V gene has CDR1 SGHTA and CDR2 FQGNSA. With 3 bases removed from V and 0 bases from J, the gap between germline ends came to 12 bases. The CDR3 DNA follows: TGTGCCAGCAGCTTTTCAGGGACTGGCTCCTACGAGCAGTACTTC. It is translated as CASSFSGTGSYEQYF.

The CDR3 here is CSVKPIGGGGFGTGDQAFF. Written as DNA, the CDR3 is TGCAGCGTGAAGCCGATTGGGGGGGGGGGTTTTGGGACAGGCGATCAAGCTTTCTTT. The chain combines TRBV29-1 with TRBJ1-1; 8 bases map to TRBD1. The V gene end was trimmed by 6 bases and the J gene end by 9 bases; junction bases not matched to a gene: 30. This CDR3 has 19 amino acids. Germline V gene data show CDR1 as SQVTM and CDR2 as ANQGSEA.

This clonotype was counted between two and nine times. The V and J genes are TRBV28 and TRBJ2-2, with TRBD2 matching 8 bases. CDR3 length: 16 amino acids. Trimming at V came to 7 bases and at J to 6 bases, leaving 13 bases not matched to a gene. CDR1 and CDR2 from the germline V gene are MDHEN and SYDVKM. This chain's CDR3 is CASTLSSGSGAGELFF. CDR3 in DNA: TGTGCCAGCACCCTTTCAAGCGGGAGCGGGGCCGGGGAGCTGTTTTTT.

The chain couples TRBV28 to TRBJ2-7; D is uncertain. The CDR3 totals 13 residues. V was pared by 5 bases and J by 7 bases, with 15 bases between. Germline V gene lookup returns CDR1 MDHEN and CDR2 SYDVKM. CDR3 region: CASSKGSPWEQYF. The CDR3 nucleotides are TGTGCCAGCAGTAAGGGATCTCCGTGGGAGCAGTACTTC.

The chain combines TRBV6-5 with TRBJ2-5, with TRBD1 identical over 11 bases. This CDR3 has 16 amino acids. The trim removed 5 bases at V and 5 bases at J, leaving 10 bases unmatched. Germline loops: CDR1 MNHEY, CDR2 SVGAGI. CDR3 DNA sequence: TGTGCCAGCAGTGCCGGACAGGGGGCTGTCGTGGAGACCCAGTACTTC. Protein: CASSAGQGAVVETQYF.

This clonotype has only a few counts. The chain recombines TRBV5-4 with TRBJ2-7, with D uncertain. V was shortened by 4 bases and J by 6 bases, with 8 bases between the two germline ends. The CDR3 extends over 11 amino acids. Germline V CDR1 and CDR2: SGHNT, YYREEE (reference sequence). For the CDR3, the DNA is TGTGCCAGCAGCAGTAGCATCGAGCAGTACTTC. It is translated as CASSSSIEQYF.

The V call is TRBV25-1, the J call TRBJ2-5, with 7 bases identical to TRBD2. The V segment lost 2 bases and the J segment 3 bases; nucleotides outside the gene matches: 9. Looked up from germline, CDR1 is MGHDK and CDR2 is SYGVNS. This CDR3 contains 16 residues. CDR3 region: CASSEPSRELEETQYF. The CDR3 bases are TGTGCCAGCAGTGAACCCTCGCGGGAGTTAGAAGAGACCCAGTACTTC.

This chain joins TRBV11-2 and TRBJ2-2, with D possibly matching TRBD1 (6 bases). This CDR3 region has 13 residues. CDR1 and CDR2 from the germline V gene are SGHAT and FQNNGV. Trimming removed 3 bases from V and 5 bases from J, with 7 bases in between. The CDR3 region has the DNA TGTGCCAGCAGCTTGGGGACAACCGGGGAGCTGTTTTTT. Translating gives CASSLGTTGELFF.

This clonotype has a single count. J is TRBJ1-1 and V is TRBV6-2 or TRBV6-3; D remains ambiguous. Germline V gene lookup returns CDR1 MNHEY and CDR2 SVGEGT. CDR3 size: 15 residues. V was trimmed by 0 bases and J by 1 base, leaving 9 bases between them. The CDR3 DNA reads TGTGCCAGCAGTTACTCCTGGCAGTCGAACACTGAAGCTTTCTTT. Translation: CASSYSWQSNTEAFF.